Each of the 16 T cell receptor beta chains below was sequenced from the same sample in a study of blood T cell repertoires in COVID-19. Profiling relied on immunoSEQ multiplex PCR, and the TCRdb table lists in-frame clones only, not all of them. The sample has roughly 59,000 clones, around four fifths seen once; the top ten hold 5% to 6.5%. The sequenced sample consisted of peripheral blood. These receptors were taken from a human donor in a cohort sampled during active COVID-19.

This rearrangement joins TRBV19 to TRBJ2-7; 7 nucleotides agree with TRBD2. Per the germline V gene, CDR1 is LNHDA and CDR2 is SQIVND (reference sequence). The CDR3 runs to 12 residues. V dropped 3 bases and J dropped 6; count of bases not matched to a gene: 2. The CDR3 loop is CASSIRGGEQYF. CDR3 DNA: TGTGCCAGTAGTATCCGCGGGGGCGAGCAGTACTTC.

This clone has a single count. The chain combines TRBV5-5 with TRBJ2-7; 8 positions match TRBD2. This CDR3 is 15 amino acids long. The V and J ends lost 3 bases and 4 bases, in that order; junction bases with no gene match: 9. Germline V lookup: CDR1 SGHKS, CDR2 YYEKEE (reference sequence). The CDR3 here is CASSWGPGLGYEQYF. As DNA, the CDR3 is TGTGCCAGCAGCTGGGGACCGGGACTAGGGTACGAGCAGTACTTC. The whole variable domain, filled in from reference TRBV5-5 and TRBJ2-7, reads DAGVTQSPTHLIKTRGQQVTLRCSPISGHKSVSWYQQVLGQGPQFIFQYYEKEERGRGNFPDRFSARQFPNYSSELNVNALLLGDSALYLCASSWGPGLGYEQYFGPGTRLTVT.

The V call is TRBV29-1, the J call TRBJ2-7, with no clear D. Germline CDR1 reads SQVTM; CDR2 reads ANQGSEA. This CDR3 comprises 11 residues. V lost 4 bases and J 4 bases, leaving 8 bases between the germline ends. The CDR3 sequence is CSVAQTYEQYF. The CDR3 DNA reads as TGCAGCGTTGCCCAGACTTACGAGCAGTACTTC.

This chain links TRBV30 with TRBJ2-1; D is undetermined. The CDR3 extends over 11 amino acids. The V and J ends lost 0 bases and 9 bases respectively, with 6 bases between them. From germline, CDR1 is GTSNPN and CDR2 SVGIG (reference sequence). In DNA form, the CDR3 reads TGTGCCTGGAGTGTACTGGTTGAGCAGTTCTTC. It codes for CAWSVLVEQFF.

The chain links TRBV11-2 to TRBJ2-3; the match to TRBD2 covers 10 bases. The CDR3 loop spans 17 amino acids. The V gene end was trimmed by 0 bases and the J gene end by 7 bases; junction bases not matched to a gene: 10. Germline loops: CDR1 SGHAT, CDR2 FQNNGV. The CDR3 DNA follows: TGTGCCAGCAGCTTAGACTCCCGGGTAGCGGGGGGACATACGCAGTATTTT. It yields the protein CASSLDSRVAGGHTQYF.

This clone has only a few counts. The chain links TRBV19 to TRBJ2-5, with D perhaps matching TRBD2 (5 bases). Germline values: CDR1 LNHDA, CDR2 SQIVND (reference sequence). This CDR3 has 18 residues. The V gene lost 0 bases and the J gene lost 5 bases, with 22 bases spanning the gap. The CDR3 DNA reads as TGTGCCAGTAGTATAGATTTCGGGCTAGCCAATTTCCGGGAGACCCAGTACTTC. Translating gives CASSIDFGLANFRETQYF.

In its sample, this clone was seen once. The chain links TRBV4-1 to TRBJ1-1; the match to TRBD1 covers 7 bases. After removal of 7 bases from V and 11 bases from J, the junction contained 16 bases not matched to a gene. Germline V gene sequence: CDR1 MGHRA, CDR2 YSYEKL. The CDR3 consists of 14 residues. The CDR3 is CASTPTTGARGAFF. CDR3 in DNA: TGCGCCAGCACCCCCACTACAGGGGCAAGAGGGGCTTTCTTT.

This clone was picked up one time. This chain uses TRBV18 with TRBJ2-7, with 9 bases identical to TRBD1. Germline lookup yields CDR1 KGHSH and CDR2 LQKENI. The CDR3 length is 15 residues. Unmatched junction bases numbered 5, after V lost 1 base and J lost 4 bases. The CDR3 DNA reads as TGTGCCAGCTCACCACTCCAGGACAGGGGTTACGAGCAGTACTTC. Amino acids: CASSPLQDRGYEQYF.

The chain is built from TRBV25-1 and TRBJ1-4, with D possibly TRBD1 on 5 matching bases. The CDR3 consists of 15 residues. In germline, CDR1 is MGHDK, CDR2 SYGVNS. V shed 1 base and J shed 8 bases, with 14 bases lying between them. The CDR3 DNA reads as TGTGCCAGCAGTGAATCGGGCGTTAGGGGAGAAAAACTGTTTTTT. It yields the protein CASSESGVRGEKLFF.

The CDR3 nucleotides read TGCGCCAGCAGCATCCAGGGGGCCACCGGGGAGCTGTTTTTT. It translates to CASSIQGATGELFF. The gene calls are TRBV5-1 and TRBJ2-2; 8 bases agree with TRBD1. Per the germline V gene, CDR1 is SGHRS and CDR2 is YFSETQ. The CDR3 covers 14 residues. V shed 4 bases, J shed 4 bases, and the junction held 3 bases outside the gene matches.

This clone occurred a few times. The J gene is TRBJ2-7, the V gene TRBV5-1, with 8 bases lining up with TRBD1. After removal of 4 bases from V and 7 bases from J, the junction contained 13 bases not matched to a gene. The CDR3 is 15 amino acids. The germline gives CDR1 SGHRS, CDR2 YFSETQ. CDR3 nucleotides: TGCGCCAGCAGCCAGGACAGGGCCCCTCTTACGGAGCAGTACTTC. Encoded protein: CASSQDRAPLTEQYF.

V is TRBV5-4 and J is TRBJ2-3, with TRBD2 matching 9 bases. This CDR3 comprises 14 residues. Germline lookup yields CDR1 SGHNT and CDR2 YYREEE (reference sequence). J lost 2 bases, V lost 5 bases, and 3 bases had no gene match. In nucleotides, the CDR3 is TGTGCCAGCAGGCGGGAGGGGGTCACAGATACGCAGTATTTT. Translated, it gives CASRREGVTDTQYF.

This chain joins TRBV24-1 and TRBJ2-7; 7 bases align to TRBD2. V dropped 8 bases and J dropped 11; count of bases not matched to a gene: 11. This CDR3 spans 12 amino acids. Germline V CDR1 and CDR2: KGHDR, SFDVKD. CDR3 sequence: CATIRWGGGKYF. CDR3 nucleotides: TGTGCCACCATCCGATGGGGGGGAGGGAAGTACTTC.

A few counts support this clone. CDR3 loop: CASSVARQAQETQYF. The CDR3 coding sequence is TGCGCCAGCAGCGTGGCCCGACAGGCCCAAGAGACCCAGTACTTC. The genes are TRBV5-1 and TRBJ2-5; maybe TRBD1 (6 bases). Deletions cut 4 bases from V and 1 base from J, with 14 bases between. CDR1 and CDR2 from the germline V gene are SGHRS and YFSETQ. This CDR3 is 15 amino acids long.

Only one count was recorded for this clone. The chain combines TRBV6-6 with TRBJ2-1; TRBD2 matches 11 bases. The CDR3 covers 18 residues. Per the germline V gene, CDR1 is MNHNY and CDR2 is SVGAGI (reference sequence). V lost 6 bases, J lost 6 bases, and 16 bases stayed unmatched. CDR3 sequence: CASSRLAGLPRGFNEQFF. CDR3 DNA: TGTGCCAGCAGCCGACTAGCGGGGCTACCCCGTGGGTTCAATGAGCAGTTCTTC.

The V gene is TRBV6-5, the J gene TRBJ2-5, with 9 bases matching TRBD2. The CDR3 is 16 amino acids. Germline V lookup: CDR1 MNHEY, CDR2 SVGAGI. V was clipped by 0 bases and J by 5 bases; unmatched bases: 7. The CDR3 sequence: CASSYSSGLATETQYF. The CDR3 bases are TGTGCCAGCAGTTACTCCTCCGGACTAGCGACGGAGACCCAGTACTTC.